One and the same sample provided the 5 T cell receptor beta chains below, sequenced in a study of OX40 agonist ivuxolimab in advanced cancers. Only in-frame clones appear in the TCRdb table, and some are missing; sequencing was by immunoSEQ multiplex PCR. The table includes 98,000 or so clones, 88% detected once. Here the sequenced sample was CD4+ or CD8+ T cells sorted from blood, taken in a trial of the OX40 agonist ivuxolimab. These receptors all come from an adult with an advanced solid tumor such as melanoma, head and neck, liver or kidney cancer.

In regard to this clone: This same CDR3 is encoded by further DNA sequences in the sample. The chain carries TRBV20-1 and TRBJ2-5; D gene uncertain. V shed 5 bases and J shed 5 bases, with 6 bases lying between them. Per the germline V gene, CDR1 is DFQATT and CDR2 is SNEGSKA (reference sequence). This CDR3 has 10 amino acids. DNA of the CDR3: TGCAGTGCTTCGCAGGAGACCCAGTACTTC. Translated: CSASQETQYF.

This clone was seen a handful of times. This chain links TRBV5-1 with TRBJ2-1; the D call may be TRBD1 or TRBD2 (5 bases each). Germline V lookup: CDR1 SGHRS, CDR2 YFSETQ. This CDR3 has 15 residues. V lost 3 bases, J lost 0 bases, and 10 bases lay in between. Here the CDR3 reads CASSSLGTSYNEQFF. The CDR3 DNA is TGCGCCAGCAGCTCACTTGGGACCTCCTACAATGAGCAGTTCTTC.

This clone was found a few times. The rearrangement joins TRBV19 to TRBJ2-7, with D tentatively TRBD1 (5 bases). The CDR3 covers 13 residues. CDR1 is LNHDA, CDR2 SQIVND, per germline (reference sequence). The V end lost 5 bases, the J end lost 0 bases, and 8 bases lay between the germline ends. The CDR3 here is CASSWGHSYEQYF. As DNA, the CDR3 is TGTGCCAGTAGTTGGGGCCACTCCTACGAGCAGTACTTC.

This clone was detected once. This CDR3 reads CSAREEREQFF. The CDR3 coding sequence is TGCAGTGCTAGAGAGGAGCGGGAGCAGTTCTTC. The genes are TRBV20-1 and TRBJ2-1; D is perhaps TRBD2 (5 bases). The germline V gene has CDR1 DFQATT and CDR2 SNEGSKA (reference sequence). V was pared by 0 bases and J by 10 bases, with 7 bases between. The CDR3 totals 11 residues.

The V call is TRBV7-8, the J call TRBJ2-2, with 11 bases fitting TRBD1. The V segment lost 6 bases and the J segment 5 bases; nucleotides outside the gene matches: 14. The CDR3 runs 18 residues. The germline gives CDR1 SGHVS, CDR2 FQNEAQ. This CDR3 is CASSSPRTGGKATGELFF. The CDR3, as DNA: TGTGCCAGCAGTTCTCCACGGACAGGGGGCAAGGCGACCGGGGAGCTGTTTTTT.